A single sample is the source of the 11 T cell receptor beta chains below, sequenced in a study of a mutant IDH1 vaccine in newly diagnosed glioma. Time point specified: week 23, last vaccination. The vaccine gave 300 ug of a 20-mer mutant IDH1 peptide subcutaneously per dose. Sequencing used immunoSEQ multiplex PCR; TCRdb keeps in-frame clones, though not all of them. The sample records around 30,000 clones, 80% being singletons. The antigens of these receptors remain unknown. Specimen: PBMCs, collected from a glioma patient whose treatment included an IDH1 peptide vaccine. The receptors shown here come from a woman between 18 and 30 years old with glioma.

The table lists this clone with a count of one. This chain links TRBV7-2 with TRBJ2-7, with 7 bases aligning to TRBD1. Germline V gene sequence: CDR1 SGHTA, CDR2 FQGNSA. V was clipped by 0 bases and J by 1 base; unmatched bases: 3. This CDR3 spans 15 amino acids. The CDR3 reads CASSLASGGSYEQYF. CDR3 sequence (DNA): TGTGCCAGCAGCTTAGCATCAGGGGGATCCTACGAGCAGTACTTC.

V and J are TRBV5-1 and TRBJ2-1, with D tentatively TRBD2 (5 bases). Germline CDR1 reads SGHRS; CDR2 reads YFSETQ. The CDR3 has 15 amino acids. The germline V and J ends were trimmed by 0 bases and 3 bases, with 10 bases remaining between them. The CDR3 loop is CASSLEGVGYNEQFF. The CDR3 bases are TGCGCCAGCAGCTTGGAGGGAGTTGGCTACAATGAGCAGTTCTTC. Complete variable domain (other parts from reference TRBV5-1 and TRBJ2-1): KAGVTQTPRYLIKTRGQQVTLSCSPISGHRSVSWYQQTPGQGLQFLFEYFSETQRNKGNFPGRFSGRQFSNSRSEMNVSTLELGDSALYLCASSLEGVGYNEQFFGPGTRLTVL.

This clone came up a few times. The genes are TRBV6-6 and TRBJ1-5; 11 nucleotides agree with TRBD1. CDR1 is MNHNY and CDR2 is SVGAGI in the germline V gene (reference sequence). This CDR3 has 15 residues. V lost 5 bases and J lost 5; bases outside the gene matches: 5. This CDR3 is CASSARTGGDQPQHF. CDR3 nucleotide sequence: TGTGCCAGCAGTGCCCGGACAGGGGGCGATCAGCCCCAGCATTTT.

For the CDR3, the DNA is TGTGCCAGCAGTTTGGGGACAATAGGGACTGAAGCTTTCTTT. This sequence encodes CASSLGTIGTEAFF. V and J are TRBV2 and TRBJ1-1, with D perhaps matching TRBD1 (6 bases). This CDR3 contains 14 residues. Looked up from germline, CDR1 is SNHLY and CDR2 is FYNNEI. V was pared by 5 bases and J by 5 bases, with 15 bases between. Complete variable domain (other parts from reference TRBV2 and TRBJ1-1): EPEVTQTPSHQVTQMGQEVILRCVPISNHLYFYWYRQILGQKVEFLVSFYNNEISEKSEIFDDQFSVERPDGSNFTLKIRSTKLEDSAMYFCASSLGTIGTEAFFGQGTRLTVV.

V usage is TRBV5-4 and J usage is TRBJ2-5, with TRBD1 identical over 8 bases. Germline V gene sequence: CDR1 SGHNT, CDR2 YYREEE (reference sequence). The junction had 13 bases not matched to a gene; V was cut back by 3 bases and J by 0 bases. The CDR3 extends over 18 amino acids. The CDR3 sequence is CASSSLNGQGAYQETQYF. In nucleotides, the CDR3 is TGTGCCAGCAGCTCTCTCAATGGCCAGGGGGCGTACCAAGAGACCCAGTACTTC.

J is TRBJ2-7 and V is TRBV10-3; 11 bases are shared with TRBD2. This CDR3 is built from 16 residues. Germline assignment: CDR1 ENHRY and CDR2 SYGVKD. V lost 2 bases to trimming and J lost 4 bases; unmatched junction nucleotides: 7. The CDR3 DNA is TGTGCCATCAGTGAGAAACTAGCGGGAGTAGCGTACGAGCAGTACTTC. It yields the protein CAISEKLAGVAYEQYF.

This clone is a singleton in its sample. This rearrangement joins TRBV28 to TRBJ1-3, with 12 positions matching TRBD1. The CDR3 totals 16 residues. The V and J ends lost 4 bases and 4 bases, in that order; junction bases with no gene match: 5. CDR1 and CDR2 (germline): MDHEN, SYDVKM. CDR3 nucleotide sequence: TGTGCCAGCAGTTGGGGACAGGGGGCATTCGGAAACACCATATATTTT. Protein sequence: CASSWGQGAFGNTIYF. The full variable domain, completed using reference TRBV28 and TRBJ1-3, is DVKVTQSSRYLVKRTGEKVFLECVQDMDHENMFWYRQDPGLGLRLIYFSYDVKMKEKGDIPEGYSVSREKKERFSLILESASTNQTSMYLCASSWGQGAFGNTIYFGEGSWLTVV.

This sequence joins TRBV5-1 and TRBJ2-7; TRBD1 matches at 10 bases. This CDR3 comprises 15 residues. CDR1 is SGHRS, CDR2 YFSETQ, per germline. V was clipped by 4 bases and J by 3 bases; unmatched bases: 7. CDR3 coding DNA: TGCGCCAGCAGCGCCCCGGGACAGGGGTTCTACGAGCAGTACTTC. Translating it yields CASSAPGQGFYEQYF. The entire variable domain, with the rest obtained from reference TRBV5-1 and TRBJ2-7, is as follows: KAGVTQTPRYLIKTRGQQVTLSCSPISGHRSVSWYQQTPGQGLQFLFEYFSETQRNKGNFPGRFSGRQFSNSRSEMNVSTLELGDSALYLCASSAPGQGFYEQYFGPGTRLTVT.

The chain is built from TRBV7-2 and TRBJ1-4; TRBD1 matches 10 bases. Per the germline V gene, CDR1 is SGHTA and CDR2 is FQGNSA. The V gene end was trimmed by 0 bases and the J gene end by 6 bases; junction bases not matched to a gene: 4. The CDR3 loop spans 16 amino acids. The CDR3: CASSLARTGGDEKLFF. The CDR3 DNA is TGTGCCAGCAGCTTAGCCCGGACAGGGGGGGATGAAAAACTGTTTTTT.

The CDR3 loop reads CASSQDPGLASYEQYF. CDR3 DNA: TGCGCCAGCAGCCAAGATCCAGGACTAGCCTCCTACGAGCAGTACTTC. This sequence joins TRBV4-3 and TRBJ2-7; 8 bases line up with TRBD2. With 0 bases clipped from V and 0 bases from J, the junction kept 4 bases outside the gene matches. This CDR3 has 16 residues. Germline-derived CDR1 and CDR2 are LGHNA and YSLEER.

The rearrangement joins TRBV29-1 to TRBJ2-7, with unresolved D. There are 11 residues in the CDR3. Germline V gene data show CDR1 as SQVTM and CDR2 as ANQGSEA. V lost 4 bases, J lost 6 bases, and 10 bases lay in between. The CDR3 region is CSVVDLGEQYF. The CDR3 DNA reads as TGCAGCGTTGTCGATTTGGGCGAGCAGTACTTC.